This T cell receptor beta chain derives from a study of blood T cell repertoires in COVID-19. The CDR3 is made up of 16 amino acids. J lost 1 base, V lost 1 base, and 2 bases had no gene match. Germline CDR1 SGHNT, CDR2 YYREEE (reference sequence). Repertoires were generated with immunoSEQ multiplex PCR, while TCRdb's copy carries only in-frame clones and drops some. The table has approximately 180,000 clones, over 75% seen once. The TCR originated in a man in his fifties with acute or convalescent COVID-19. V is TRBV5-4 and J is TRBJ2-1; TRBD2 matches 10 bases. The sample comprised peripheral blood. The CDR3 reads CASSLRTSGSYNEQFF. CDR3 bases: TGTGCCAGCAGCTTGCGGACTAGCGGATCCTACAATGAGCAGTTCTTC.